What follows are 2 T cell receptor beta chains derived from one specimen sequenced in a study of T cell responses to AZD1222 COVID-19 vaccine. The assay was immunoSEQ multiplex PCR, and TCRdb's table has in-frame clones only and misses some. The table lists over 45,000 clones, over 75% of them singletons. The sample consisted of peripheral blood, taken 28 days after the second AZD1222 dose. The receptors were sampled from an adult who received the AZD1222 COVID-19 vaccine.

The chain has TRBV12-3 or TRBV12-4 and TRBJ2-7; D is unclear. The CDR3 runs 13 residues. Trimming pared 8 bases from V and 5 bases from J, leaving 16 bases between. The CDR3, as DNA: TGTGCCAGCCTATTAGGAGTGGAGCACGAGCAGTACTTC. Its translation is CASLLGVEHEQYF.

The chain is built from TRBV3-1 (or the pseudogene TRBV3-2) and TRBJ2-7; 10 nucleotides align to TRBD2. CDR3 size: 15 residues. V dropped 1 base and J dropped 4; count of bases not matched to a gene: 4. The germline gives CDR1 LGHDT, CDR2 YNNKEL (reference sequence). The CDR3 loop reads CASSQGSGGAYEQYF. The DNA for the CDR3 is TGTGCCAGCAGCCAAGGGAGCGGGGGGGCGTACGAGCAGTACTTC.